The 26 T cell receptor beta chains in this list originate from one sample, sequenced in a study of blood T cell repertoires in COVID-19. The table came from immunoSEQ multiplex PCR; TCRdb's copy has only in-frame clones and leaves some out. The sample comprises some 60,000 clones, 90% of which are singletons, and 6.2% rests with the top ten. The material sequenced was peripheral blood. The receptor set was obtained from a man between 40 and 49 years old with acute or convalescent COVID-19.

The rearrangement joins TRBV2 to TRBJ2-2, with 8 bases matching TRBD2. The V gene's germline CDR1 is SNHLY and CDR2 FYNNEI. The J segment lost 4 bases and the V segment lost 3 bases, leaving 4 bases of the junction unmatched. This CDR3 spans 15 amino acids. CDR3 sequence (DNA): TGTGCCAGCAGTGAGATTAGCGGGACCACCGGGGAGCTGTTTTTT. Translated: CASSEISGTTGELFF.

The CDR3 spells CASSETAGSYNEQFF. The CDR3, as DNA: TGTGCCAGCAGTGAAACAGCAGGGTCCTACAATGAGCAGTTCTTC. V is TRBV25-1 and J is TRBJ2-1; tentative D call: TRBD1 (5 bases). The CDR3 consists of 15 residues. V dropped 2 bases and J dropped 1 base, with 9 bases sitting between them. Germline CDR1 is MGHDK and CDR2 is SYGVNS.

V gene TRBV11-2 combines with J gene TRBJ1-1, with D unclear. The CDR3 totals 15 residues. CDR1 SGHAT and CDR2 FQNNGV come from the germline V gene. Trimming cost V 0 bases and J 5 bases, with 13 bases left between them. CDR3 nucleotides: TGTGCCAGCAGCTTAGAATGGGGAGGCACGACTGAAGCTTTCTTT. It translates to CASSLEWGGTTEAFF.

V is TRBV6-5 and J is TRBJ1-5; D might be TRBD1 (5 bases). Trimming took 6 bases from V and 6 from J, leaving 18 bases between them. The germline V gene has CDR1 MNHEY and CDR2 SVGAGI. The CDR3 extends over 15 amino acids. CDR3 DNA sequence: TGTGCCAGCAGAGGGTTTCTAGGGGCCAGTCAGCCCCAGCATTTT. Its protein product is CASRGFLGASQPQHF.

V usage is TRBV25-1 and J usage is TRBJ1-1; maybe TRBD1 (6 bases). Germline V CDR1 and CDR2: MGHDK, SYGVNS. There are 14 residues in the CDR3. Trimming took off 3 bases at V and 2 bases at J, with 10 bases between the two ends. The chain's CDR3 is CASSDPGENTEAFF. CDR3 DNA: TGTGCCAGCAGTGACCCAGGGGAAAACACTGAAGCTTTCTTT.

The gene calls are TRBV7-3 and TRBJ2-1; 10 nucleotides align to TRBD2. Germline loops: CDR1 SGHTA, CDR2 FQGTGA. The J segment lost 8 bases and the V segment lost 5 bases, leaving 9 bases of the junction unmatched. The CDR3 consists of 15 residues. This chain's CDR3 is CASSLGGLAGDEQFF. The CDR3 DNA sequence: TGTGCCAGCAGCCTCGGAGGTCTAGCGGGGGATGAGCAGTTCTTC.

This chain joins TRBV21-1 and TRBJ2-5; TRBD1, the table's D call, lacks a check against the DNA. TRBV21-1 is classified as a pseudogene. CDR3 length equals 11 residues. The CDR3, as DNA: TGTGCCAGCAGCCCTGGCGAGACCCAGTACTTC. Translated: CASSPGETQYF.

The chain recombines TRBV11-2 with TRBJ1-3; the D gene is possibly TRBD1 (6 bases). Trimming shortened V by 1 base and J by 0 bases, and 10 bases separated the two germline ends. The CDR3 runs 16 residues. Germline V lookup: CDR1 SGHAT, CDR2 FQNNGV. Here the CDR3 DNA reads TGTGCCAGCAGCTTAGGGGGGCCCGGCTCTGGAAACACCATATATTTT. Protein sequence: CASSLGGPGSGNTIYF.

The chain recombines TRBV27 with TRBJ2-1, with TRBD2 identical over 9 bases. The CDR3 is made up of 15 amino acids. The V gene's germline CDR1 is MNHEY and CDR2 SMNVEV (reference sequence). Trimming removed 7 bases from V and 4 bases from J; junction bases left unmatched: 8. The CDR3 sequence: CASTLAGGPYNEQFF. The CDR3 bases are TGTGCCAGCACCCTGGCGGGAGGGCCTTACAATGAGCAGTTCTTC.

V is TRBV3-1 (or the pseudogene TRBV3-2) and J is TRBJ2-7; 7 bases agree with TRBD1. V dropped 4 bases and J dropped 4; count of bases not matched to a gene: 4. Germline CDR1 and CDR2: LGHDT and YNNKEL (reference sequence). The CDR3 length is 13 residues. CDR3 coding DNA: TGTGCCAGCAGCCCTTCGGACAGGTACGAGCAGTACTTC. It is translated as CASSPSDRYEQYF.

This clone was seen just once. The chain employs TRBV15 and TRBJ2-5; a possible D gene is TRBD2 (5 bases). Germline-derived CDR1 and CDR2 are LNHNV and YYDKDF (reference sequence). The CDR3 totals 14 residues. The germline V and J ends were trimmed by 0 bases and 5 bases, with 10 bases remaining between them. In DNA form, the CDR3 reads TGTGCCACCAGCAGAGACGGGGTTGGGGAGACCCAGTACTTC. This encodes CATSRDGVGETQYF.

For the CDR3, the DNA is TGTGCCACTCAGGGCCGGACTAGCGGGGGAGTATACAATGAGCAGTTCTTC. Its translation is CATQGRTSGGVYNEQFF. This chain uses TRBV24-1 with TRBJ2-1; 13 bases are shared with TRBD2. The V and J ends lost 10 bases and 4 bases, in that order; junction bases with no gene match: 12. CDR1 KGHDR and CDR2 SFDVKD come from the germline V gene. The CDR3 has 17 residues.

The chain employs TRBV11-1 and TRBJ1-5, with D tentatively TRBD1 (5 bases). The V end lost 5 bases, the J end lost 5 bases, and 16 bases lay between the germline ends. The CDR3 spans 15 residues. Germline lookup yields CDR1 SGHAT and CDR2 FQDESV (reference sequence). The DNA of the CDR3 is TGTGCCAGCAGCATCGAAGGGGCTCCGGATCAGCCCCAGCATTTT. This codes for CASSIEGAPDQPQHF.

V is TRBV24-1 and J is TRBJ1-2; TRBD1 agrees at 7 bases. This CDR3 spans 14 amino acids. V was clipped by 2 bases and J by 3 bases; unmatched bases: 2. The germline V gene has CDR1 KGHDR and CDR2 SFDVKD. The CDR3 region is CATSDSTGDYGYTF. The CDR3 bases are TGTGCCACCAGTGATTCAACAGGGGACTATGGCTACACCTTC.

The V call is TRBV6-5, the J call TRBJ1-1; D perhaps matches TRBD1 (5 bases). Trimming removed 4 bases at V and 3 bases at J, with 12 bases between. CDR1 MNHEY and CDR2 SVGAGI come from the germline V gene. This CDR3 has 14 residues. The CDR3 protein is CASSSPRGYTEAFF. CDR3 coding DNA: TGTGCCAGCAGTTCGCCTCGGGGGTACACTGAAGCTTTCTTT.

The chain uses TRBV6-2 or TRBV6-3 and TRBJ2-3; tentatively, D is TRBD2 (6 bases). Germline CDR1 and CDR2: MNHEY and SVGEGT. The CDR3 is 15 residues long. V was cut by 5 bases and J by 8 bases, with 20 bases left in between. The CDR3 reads CASSVGTHESLTQYF. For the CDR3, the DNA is TGTGCCAGCAGTGTCGGGACTCACGAATCTCTTACGCAGTATTTT.

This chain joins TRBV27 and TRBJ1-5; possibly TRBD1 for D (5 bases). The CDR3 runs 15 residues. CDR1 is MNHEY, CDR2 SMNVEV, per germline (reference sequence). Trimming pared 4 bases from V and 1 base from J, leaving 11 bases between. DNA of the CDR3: TGTGCCAGCAGTTCCCTTCAGGGAAGCAATCAGCCCCAGCATTTT. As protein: CASSSLQGSNQPQHF.

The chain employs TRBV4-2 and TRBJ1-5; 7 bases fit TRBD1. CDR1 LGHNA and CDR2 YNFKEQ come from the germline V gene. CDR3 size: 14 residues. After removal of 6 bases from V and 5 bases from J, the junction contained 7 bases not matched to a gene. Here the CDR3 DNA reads TGTGCCAGCAGTGTACAGGGGACCGATCAGCCCCAGCATTTT. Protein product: CASSVQGTDQPQHF.

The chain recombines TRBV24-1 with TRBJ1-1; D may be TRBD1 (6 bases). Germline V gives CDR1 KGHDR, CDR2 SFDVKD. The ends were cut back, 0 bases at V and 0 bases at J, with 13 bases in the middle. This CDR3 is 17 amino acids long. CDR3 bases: TGTGCCACCAGTGATTTGGTCAGACAGGCGATGAACACTGAAGCTTTCTTT. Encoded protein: CATSDLVRQAMNTEAFF.

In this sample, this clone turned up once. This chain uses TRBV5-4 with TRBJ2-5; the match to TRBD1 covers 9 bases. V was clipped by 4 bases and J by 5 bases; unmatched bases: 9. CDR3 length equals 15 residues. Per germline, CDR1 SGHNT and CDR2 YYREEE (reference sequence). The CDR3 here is CASSQPGQGFETQYF. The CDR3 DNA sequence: TGTGCCAGCAGCCAACCGGGACAGGGATTCGAGACCCAGTACTTC.

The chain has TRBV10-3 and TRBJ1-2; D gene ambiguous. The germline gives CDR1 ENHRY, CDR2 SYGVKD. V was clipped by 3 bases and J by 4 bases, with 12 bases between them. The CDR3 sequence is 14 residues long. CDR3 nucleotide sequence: TGTGCCATCAGTGAAGTGGGAGGTGGCTATGGCTACACCTTC. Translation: CAISEVGGGYGYTF.

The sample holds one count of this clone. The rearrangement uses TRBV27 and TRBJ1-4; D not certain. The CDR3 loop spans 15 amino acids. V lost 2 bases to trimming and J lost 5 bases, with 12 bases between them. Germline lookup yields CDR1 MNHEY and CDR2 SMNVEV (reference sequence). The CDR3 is CASSLVAAKNEKLFF. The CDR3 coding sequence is TGTGCCAGCAGTTTAGTGGCGGCCAAAAATGAAAAACTGTTTTTT.

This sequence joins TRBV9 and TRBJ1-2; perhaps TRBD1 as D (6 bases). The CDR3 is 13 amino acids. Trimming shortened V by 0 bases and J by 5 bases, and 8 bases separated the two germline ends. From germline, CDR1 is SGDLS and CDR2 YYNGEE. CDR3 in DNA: TGTGCCAGCAGCGTAGGGACAGCTTATGGCTACACCTTC. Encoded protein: CASSVGTAYGYTF.

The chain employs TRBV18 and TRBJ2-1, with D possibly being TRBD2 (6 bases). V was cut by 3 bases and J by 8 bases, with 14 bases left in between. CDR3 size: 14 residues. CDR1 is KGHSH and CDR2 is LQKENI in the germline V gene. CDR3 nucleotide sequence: TGTGCCAGCTCACCTATGACTAGTTCAGATGAGCAGTTCTTC. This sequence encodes CASSPMTSSDEQFF.

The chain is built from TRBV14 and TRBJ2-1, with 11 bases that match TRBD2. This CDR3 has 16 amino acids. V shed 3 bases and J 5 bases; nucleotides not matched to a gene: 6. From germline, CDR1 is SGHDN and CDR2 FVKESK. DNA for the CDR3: TGTGCCAGCAGCCAGTTTCTAGCGGGAGGAAACAATGAGCAGTTCTTC. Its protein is CASSQFLAGGNNEQFF.

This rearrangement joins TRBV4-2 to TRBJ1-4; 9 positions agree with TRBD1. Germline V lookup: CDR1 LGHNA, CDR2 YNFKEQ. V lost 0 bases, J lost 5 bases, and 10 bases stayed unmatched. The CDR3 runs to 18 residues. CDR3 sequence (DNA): TGTGCCAGCAGCCAAGATTGGGACAGGGCGAGCCGAAATGAAAAACTGTTTTTT. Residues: CASSQDWDRASRNEKLFF.